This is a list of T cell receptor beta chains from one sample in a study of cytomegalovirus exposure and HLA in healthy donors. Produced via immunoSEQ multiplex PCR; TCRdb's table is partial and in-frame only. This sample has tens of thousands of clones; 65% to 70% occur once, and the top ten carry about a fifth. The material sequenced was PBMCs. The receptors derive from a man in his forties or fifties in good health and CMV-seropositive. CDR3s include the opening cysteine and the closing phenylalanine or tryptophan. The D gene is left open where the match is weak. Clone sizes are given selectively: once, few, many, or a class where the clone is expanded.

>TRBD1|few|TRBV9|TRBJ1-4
CASSVGTGENEKLFF
TGTGCCAGCAGCGTAGGAACAGGGGAGAATGAAAAACTGTTTTTT
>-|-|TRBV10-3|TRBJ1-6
CAISEKSGSPLHF
TGTGCCATCAGTGAGAAATCGGGTTCACCCCTCCACTTT
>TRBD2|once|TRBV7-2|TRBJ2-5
CASSARLAGGPGQETQYF
TGTGCCAGCAGCGCCAGACTAGCGGGGGGGCCGGGTCAAGAGACCCAGTACTTC
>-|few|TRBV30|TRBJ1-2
CACYNGGAYGYTF
TGTGCCTGTTATAACGGGGGAGCCTATGGCTACACCTTC
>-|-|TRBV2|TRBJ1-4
CASSDPRSPLNEKLFF
TGTGCCAGCAGTGACCCTAGGTCACCCCTTAATGAAAAACTGTTTTTT
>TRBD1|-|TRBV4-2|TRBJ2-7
CASSQRDSPLGEQYF
TGTGCCAGCAGCCAACGGGACAGCCCCCTAGGAGAGCAGTACTTC
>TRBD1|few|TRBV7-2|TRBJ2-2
CASSSGQGARNTGELFF
TGTGCCAGCAGCAGCGGACAGGGGGCGCGAAACACCGGGGAGCTGTTTTTT
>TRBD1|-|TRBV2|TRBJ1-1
CARNYRGLNTEAFF
TGTGCCAGAAATTACAGGGGATTGAACACTGAAGCTTTCTTT
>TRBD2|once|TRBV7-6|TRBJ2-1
CASSFASGGAIEQFF
TGTGCCAGCAGCTTTGCTAGCGGGGGGGCCATTGAGCAGTTCTTC
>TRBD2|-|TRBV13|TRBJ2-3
CASSPTSGTTDTQYF
TGTGCCAGCAGCCCGACTAGCGGGACCACAGATACGCAGTATTTT
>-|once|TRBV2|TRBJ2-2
CASNPRGTPTGELFF
TGTGCCAGCAACCCACGGGGGACTCCGACCGGGGAGCTGTTTTTT
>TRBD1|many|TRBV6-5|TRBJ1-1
CASRGQGAGDTEAFF
TGTGCCAGCAGGGGACAGGGGGCGGGGGACACTGAAGCTTTCTTT
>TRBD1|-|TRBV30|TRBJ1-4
CAWSVGTGAGEKLFF
TGTGCCTGGAGTGTGGGGACAGGGGCAGGGGAAAAACTGTTTTTT
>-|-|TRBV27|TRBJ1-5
CASSLIQGFDQPQHF
TGTGCCAGCAGTTTAATTCAGGGTTTCGATCAGCCCCAGCATTTT
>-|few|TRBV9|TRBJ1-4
CASSGTHDGVPEKLFF
TGTGCCAGCAGCGGGACCCACGACGGGGTGCCCGAAAAACTGTTTTTT
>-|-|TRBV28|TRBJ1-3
CASSLAGQAYSGNTIYF
TGTGCCAGCAGTTTAGCGGGCCAGGCCTACTCTGGAAACACCATATATTTT
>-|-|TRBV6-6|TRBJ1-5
CASSYSQLQPQHF
TGTGCCAGCAGTTACTCCCAACTCCAGCCCCAGCATTTT
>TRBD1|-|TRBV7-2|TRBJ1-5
CASSLVAMGQGLGQPQHF
TGTGCCAGCAGCTTAGTCGCGATGGGACAGGGCCTTGGGCAGCCCCAGCATTTT
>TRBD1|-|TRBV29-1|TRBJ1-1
CSVDRGTGLNTEAFF
TGCAGCGTTGATAGGGGGACAGGTTTGAACACTGAAGCTTTCTTT
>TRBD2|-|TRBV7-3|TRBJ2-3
CASSLTSIGVSGGADTQYF
TGTGCCAGCAGCTTAACGAGTATAGGTGTTAGCGGGGGGGCGGATACGCAGTATTTT
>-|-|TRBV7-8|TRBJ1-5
CASSHRGAGRKSNQPQHF
TGTGCCAGCAGCCATCGGGGAGCGGGGAGAAAAAGCAATCAGCCCCAGCATTTT
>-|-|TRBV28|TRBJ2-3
CASSPDLRASTDTQYF
TGTGCCAGCAGTCCAGATTTGAGGGCTAGCACAGATACGCAGTATTTT
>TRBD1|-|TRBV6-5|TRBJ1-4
CASSRSDRANEKLFF
TGTGCCAGCAGTAGGTCGGACAGGGCTAATGAAAAACTGTTTTTT
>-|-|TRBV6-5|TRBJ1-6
CASSYTGAYNSPLHF
TGTGCCAGCAGTTACACGGGGGCCTATAATTCACCCCTCCACTTT
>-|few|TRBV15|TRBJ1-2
CATSRDHSQGTTYGYTF
TGTGCCACCAGCAGAGACCACAGTCAGGGGACTACCTATGGCTACACCTTC
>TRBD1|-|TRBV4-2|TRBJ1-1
CASSHRQGMNTEAFF
TGTGCCAGCAGCCACAGACAGGGCATGAACACTGAAGCTTTCTTT
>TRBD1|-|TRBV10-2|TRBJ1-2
CASRPGTGSLYGYTF
TGCGCCAGCAGACCCGGGACAGGGTCTCTCTATGGCTACACCTTC
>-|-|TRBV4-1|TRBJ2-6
CASSPPFGSRLSSGANVLTF
TGCGCCAGCAGCCCCCCGTTCGGCTCTCGACTAAGCTCTGGGGCCAACGTCCTGACTTTC
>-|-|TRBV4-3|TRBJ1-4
CASSQDGGATNEKLFF
TGCGCCAGCAGCCAAGATGGCGGTGCAACTAATGAAAAACTGTTTTTT
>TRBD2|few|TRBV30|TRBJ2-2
CAWAGGRWDTGELFF
TGTGCCTGGGCCGGCGGGAGGTGGGACACCGGGGAGCTGTTTTTT
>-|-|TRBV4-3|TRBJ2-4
CASSQDSLAKNIQYF
TGCGCCAGCAGCCAAGATTCCCTAGCCAAAAACATTCAGTACTTC
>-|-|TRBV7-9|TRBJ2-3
CASSPDSSGDTQYF
TGTGCCAGCAGTCCGGACTCCTCGGGAGATACGCAGTATTTT
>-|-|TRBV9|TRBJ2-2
CASSVRTGELFF
TGTGCCAGCAGCGTGCGGACCGGGGAGCTGTTTTTT
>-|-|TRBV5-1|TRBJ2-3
CASSFRRGGTDTQYF
TGCGCCAGCAGCTTTAGGAGGGGAGGCACAGATACGCAGTATTTT
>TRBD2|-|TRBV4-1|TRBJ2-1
CASSPSGGYNEQFF
TGCGCCAGCAGCCCTAGCGGGGGTTACAATGAGCAGTTCTTC
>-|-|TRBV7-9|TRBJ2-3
CASSLAQGGDTQYF
TGTGCCAGCAGCTTAGCGCAGGGGGGAGATACGCAGTATTTT
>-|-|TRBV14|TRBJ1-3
CASSQVARGSGNTIYF
TGTGCCAGCAGCCAAGTGGCAAGGGGGAGTGGAAACACCATATATTTT
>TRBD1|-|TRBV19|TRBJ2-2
CASSISTGWSGELFF
TGTGCCAGTAGTATATCGACAGGGTGGTCCGGGGAGCTGTTTTTT
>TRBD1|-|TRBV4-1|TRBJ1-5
CASSQILTGVEEPQHF
TGCGCCAGCAGCCAAATCCTAACAGGGGTGGAAGAACCCCAGCATTTT
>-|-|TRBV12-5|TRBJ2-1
CASAKLEVEQFF
TGTGCTAGTGCCAAACTAGAGGTTGAGCAGTTCTTC
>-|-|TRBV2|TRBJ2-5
CASSEGAGPGTQETQYF
TGTGCCAGCAGTGAAGGGGCGGGGCCGGGCACGCAAGAGACCCAGTACTTC
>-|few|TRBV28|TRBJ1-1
CASTLRTVMNTEAFF
TGTGCCAGCACTTTAAGGACAGTCATGAACACTGAAGCTTTCTTT
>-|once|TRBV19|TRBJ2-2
CASSGKERDTGELFF
TGTGCCAGTAGTGGGAAAGAGCGGGACACCGGGGAGCTGTTTTTT
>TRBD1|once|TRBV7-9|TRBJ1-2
CASSSETGTGYTF
TGTGCCAGCAGCTCAGAGACAGGGACCGGCTACACCTTC
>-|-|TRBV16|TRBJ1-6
CASSQLGGLNSPLHF
TGTGCCAGCAGCCAATTAGGAGGCCTTAATTCACCCCTCCACTTT
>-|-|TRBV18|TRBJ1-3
CASSQTSSGNTIYF
TGTGCCAGCTCGCAGACAAGCTCTGGAAACACCATATATTTT
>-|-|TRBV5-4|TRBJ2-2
CASSLVSGPTGELFF
TGTGCCAGCAGCTTGGTGTCAGGGCCCACCGGGGAGCTGTTTTTT
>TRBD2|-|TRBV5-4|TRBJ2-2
CASSSLSGGPGELFF
TGTGCCAGCAGCTCCCTTAGCGGGGGCCCCGGGGAGCTGTTTTTT
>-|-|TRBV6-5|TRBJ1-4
CASSYRGQGLFF
TGTGCCAGCAGTTACAGAGGACAAGGGCTGTTTTTT
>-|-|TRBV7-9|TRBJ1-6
CASSDRFNSPLHF
TGTGCCAGCAGCGACAGGTTCAATTCACCCCTCCACTTT
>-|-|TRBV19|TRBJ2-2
CASSMVGALTGELFF
TGTGCCAGTAGTATGGTAGGGGCCCTAACCGGGGAGCTGTTTTTT
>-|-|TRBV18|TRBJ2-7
CASSPPVSGKDEQYF
TGTGCCAGCTCACCACCGGTGAGCGGTAAGGACGAGCAGTACTTC